This section outlines one T cell receptor beta chain sequence together with its context. The sample originates from a study of tumor T cells in aggressive B-cell lymphoma. Some clones are missing from TCRdb's copy, which holds only in-frame ones; the method was immunoSEQ multiplex PCR. This sample has 3,500 to 5,000 clones; 65% to 85% occur once, and the top ten carry 4% to 6%. V lost 2 bases, J lost 2 bases, and 4 bases lay in between. The CDR3 is 11 residues long. Germline CDR1 reads GTSNPN; CDR2 reads SVGIG (reference sequence). This TCR derives from an adult with diffuse large B cell lymphoma. The chain recombines TRBV30 with TRBJ2-7; D not resolved. The sample comprised tumor tissue. The CDR3 nucleotides are TGTGCCTGGAGTCAAACCTACGAGCAGTACTTC. Translated: CAWSQTYEQYF.